Listed here are 17 T cell receptor beta chains from one sample, sequenced in a study of CD8 T cells in Susac syndrome. The RNA, roughly 0.45 to 1 ug, was put through reverse transcription using random hexamers. Each CDR3 protein is one row after TCRdb ran MiXCR on the immunoSEQ multiplex PCR reads. This table has approximately 80,000 distinct CDR3 sequences, roughly 94% appearing once. Material: CD8+ T cells from PBMCs. The origin of the receptors is a human donor with Susac syndrome.

This clonotype was counted once. This rearrangement joins TRBV7-6 to TRBJ1-1; a weak D match, TRBD1 (6 bases). The CDR3 is made up of 15 amino acids. Trimming pared 1 base from V and 1 base from J, leaving 10 bases between. Germline-derived CDR1 and CDR2 are SGHVS and FNYEAQ. The CDR3 reads CASSLGGGSNTEAFF. The DNA for the CDR3 is TGTGCCAGCAGCTTAGGAGGGGGGTCGAACACTGAAGCTTTCTTT.

The chain is built from TRBV11-2 and TRBJ1-2; D gene ambiguous. Germline assignment: CDR1 SGHAT and CDR2 FQNNGV. Trimming removed 1 base at V and 1 base at J, with 10 bases between. The CDR3 is 15 amino acids. Written as DNA, the CDR3 is TGTGCCAGCAGCTTAGGGCGACCGATTAACTATGGCTACACCTTC. Translating it yields CASSLGRPINYGYTF.

This clonotype was seen just once. The chain carries TRBV15 and TRBJ2-1; 9 bases align to TRBD2. V was clipped by 1 base and J by 12 bases; unmatched bases: 1. The CDR3 is 12 amino acids. Germline V gene sequence: CDR1 LNHNV, CDR2 YYDKDF (reference sequence). This CDR3 is CATSRGSGGQFF. The CDR3, as DNA: TGTGCCACCAGCAGAGGTAGCGGGGGGCAGTTCTTC. Looking up the rest from reference TRBV15 and TRBJ2-1 gives the full variable domain: DAMVIQNPRYQVTQFGKPVTLSCSQTLNHNVMYWYQQKSSQAPKLLFHYYDKDFNNEADTPDNFQSRRPNTSFCFLDIRSPGLGDTAMYLCATSRGSGGQFFGPGTRLTVL.

V is TRBV19 and J is TRBJ2-2; D gene uncertain. The length of the CDR3 is 12 residues. The ends were cut back, 10 bases at V and 0 bases at J, with 6 bases in the middle. CDR1 is LNHDA, CDR2 SQIVND, per germline (reference sequence). The CDR3 DNA is TGTGCCACGCTCCCGAACACCGGGGAGCTGTTTTTT. This translates into CATLPNTGELFF.

The J gene is TRBJ2-4, the V gene TRBV4-3, with 10 bases lining up with TRBD2. V was clipped by 4 bases and J by 5 bases; unmatched bases: 11. Per germline, CDR1 LGHNA and CDR2 YSLEER. The CDR3 consists of 17 residues. For the CDR3, the DNA is TGCGCCAGCAGCCGCGTGATGGGACTAGCGAAGGAAAACATTCAGTACTTC. Encoded protein: CASSRVMGLAKENIQYF.

This sequence joins TRBV5-4 and TRBJ2-7; no reliable D call. Trimming left V 1 base short and J 0 bases short, with 2 bases between. This CDR3 comprises 12 residues. Germline CDR1 SGHNT, CDR2 YYREEE (reference sequence). The CDR3 nucleotides read TGTGCCAGCAGCTTGTTCTCCTACGAGCAGTACTTC. Translation: CASSLFSYEQYF.

The V gene is TRBV21-1, the J gene TRBJ2-1; no check of the table's D call, TRBD1, against the DNA was made. TRBV21-1 constitutes a pseudogene. The CDR3 spans 15 residues. In DNA form, the CDR3 reads TGTGCCAGCACAACCAGCAGGGACACACATAATGAGCAGTTCTTC. Encoded protein: CASTTSRDTHNEQFF.

This chain joins TRBV30 and TRBJ2-7; D is uncertain. Trimming took off 1 base at V and 5 bases at J, with 3 bases between the two ends. The CDR3 is 10 residues long. Per the germline V gene, CDR1 is GTSNPN and CDR2 is SVGIG (reference sequence). The CDR3 loop reads CAWSGDEQYF. As DNA, the CDR3 is TGTGCCTGGAGTGGCGACGAGCAGTACTTC.

The chain combines TRBV29-1 with TRBJ2-7; tentative D call: TRBD1 (5 bases). There are 12 residues in the CDR3. V lost 6 bases and J lost 0, with 9 bases in between. CDR1 is SQVTM, CDR2 ANQGSEA, per germline. CDR3 in amino acids: CSVWTSSYEQYF. In nucleotides, the CDR3 is TGCAGCGTCTGGACATCCTCCTACGAGCAGTACTTC.

The chain recombines TRBV11-1 with TRBJ2-5, with D unresolved. This CDR3 region has 14 residues. V lost 6 bases to trimming and J lost 5 bases, with 16 bases between them. Germline lookup yields CDR1 SGHAT and CDR2 FQDESV (reference sequence). The CDR3 DNA reads TGTGCCAGCAGGCCCAATGCCAAGGCCGAGACCCAGTACTTC. It yields the protein CASRPNAKAETQYF.

The chain is built from TRBV27 and TRBJ1-2; 7 nucleotides agree with TRBD1. Trimming cost V 9 bases and J 4 bases; bases outside gene matches: 8. There are 13 residues in the CDR3. CDR1 is MNHEY, CDR2 SMNVEV, per germline (reference sequence). CDR3 DNA sequence: TGTGCCAGTCGGGACAGCCGGATCTATGGCTACACCTTC. Translated, it gives CASRDSRIYGYTF.

The chain recombines TRBV19 with TRBJ2-7; possible D gene TRBD2, 7 bases. The V end was cut by 10 bases, the J end by 6 bases, with 13 bases between. CDR1 and CDR2 from the germline V gene are LNHDA and SQIVND (reference sequence). This CDR3 contains 11 residues. CDR3: CATGGPGEQYF. The DNA for the CDR3 is TGTGCCACCGGGGGGCCCGGCGAGCAGTACTTC.

In DNA form, the CDR3 reads TGTGCCAGCAGCGTAGGAAAAGTTAATGAGCAGTTCTTC. Translation: CASSVGKVNEQFF. The chain recombines TRBV9 with TRBJ2-1; the D is unclear. CDR3 length equals 13 residues. The germline gives CDR1 SGDLS, CDR2 YYNGEE. Trimming left V 0 bases short and J 7 bases short, with 8 bases between.

In DNA form, the CDR3 reads TGTGCCAGCAGCCAGTCGTGGGAGCAGTACTTC. This gives the protein CASSQSWEQYF. The gene calls are TRBV11-2 and TRBJ2-7; D gene uncertain. The CDR3 runs to 11 residues. The germline V gene has CDR1 SGHAT and CDR2 FQNNGV. V lost 5 bases to trimming and J lost 7 bases, with 9 bases between them. Full variable domain (missing parts from reference TRBV11-2 and TRBJ2-7): EAGVAQSPRYKIIEKRQSVAFWCNPISGHATLYWYQQILGQGPKLLIQFQNNGVVDDSQLPKDRFSAERLKGVDSTLKIQPAKLEDSAVYLCASSQSWEQYFGPGTRLTVT.

This clonotype was recorded once. The chain has TRBV2 and TRBJ2-7, with D perhaps TRBD1 (7 bases). This CDR3 is built from 13 residues. In germline, CDR1 is SNHLY, CDR2 FYNNEI. Trimming removed 4 bases from V and 3 bases from J, with 10 bases in between. DNA for the CDR3: TGTGCCAGCAGTGCCAGGGGGGACTACGAGCAGTACTTC. Protein product: CASSARGDYEQYF. Full variable domain (missing parts from reference TRBV2 and TRBJ2-7): EPEVTQTPSHQVTQMGQEVILRCVPISNHLYFYWYRQILGQKVEFLVSFYNNEISEKSEIFDDQFSVERPDGSNFTLKIRSTKLEDSAMYFCASSARGDYEQYFGPGTRLTVT.

The J gene is TRBJ2-3, the V gene TRBV5-1; 9 positions match TRBD2. This CDR3 has 17 amino acids. Germline loops: CDR1 SGHRS, CDR2 YFSETQ. After removal of 4 bases from V and 6 bases from J, the junction contained 15 bases not matched to a gene. The CDR3 DNA sequence: TGCGCCAGCAGCCGACCAGCGGGGGGCGACTGGGGGGATACGCAGTATTTT. As protein: CASSRPAGGDWGDTQYF.

This chain joins TRBV7-9 and TRBJ2-3; perhaps D is TRBD1 or TRBD2 (5 bases each). With 1 base removed from V and 2 bases from J, the gap between germline ends came to 13 bases. Germline CDR1 and CDR2: SEHNR and FQNEAQ (reference sequence). The CDR3 spans 16 residues. The CDR3 sequence: CASSLGGATYTDTQYF. The DNA of the CDR3 is TGTGCCAGCAGCTTAGGAGGGGCTACCTACACAGATACGCAGTATTTT.